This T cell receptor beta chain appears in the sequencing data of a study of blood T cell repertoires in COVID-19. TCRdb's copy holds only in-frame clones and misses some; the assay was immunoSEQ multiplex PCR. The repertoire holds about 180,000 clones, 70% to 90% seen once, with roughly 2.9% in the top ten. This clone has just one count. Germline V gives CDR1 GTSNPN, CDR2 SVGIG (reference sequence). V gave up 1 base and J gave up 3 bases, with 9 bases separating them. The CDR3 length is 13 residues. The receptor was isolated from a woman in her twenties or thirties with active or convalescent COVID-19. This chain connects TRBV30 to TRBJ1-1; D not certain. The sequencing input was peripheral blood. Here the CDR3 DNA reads TGTGCCTGGAGTGACGGGGAACACACTGAAGCTTTCTTT. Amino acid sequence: CAWSDGEHTEAFF.